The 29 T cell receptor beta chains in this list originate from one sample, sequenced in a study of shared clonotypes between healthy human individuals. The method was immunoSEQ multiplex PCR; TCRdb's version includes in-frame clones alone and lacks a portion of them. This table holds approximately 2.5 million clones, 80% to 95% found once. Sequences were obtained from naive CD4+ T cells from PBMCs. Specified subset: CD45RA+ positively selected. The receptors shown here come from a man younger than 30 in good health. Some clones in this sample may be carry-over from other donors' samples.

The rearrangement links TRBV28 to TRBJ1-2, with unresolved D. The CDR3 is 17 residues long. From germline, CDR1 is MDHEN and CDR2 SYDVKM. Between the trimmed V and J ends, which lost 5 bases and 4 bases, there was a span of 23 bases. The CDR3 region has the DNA TGTGCCAGCAGTCTTACTGCCCCACAAAATGGTTTCTATGGCTACACCTTC. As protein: CASSLTAPQNGFYGYTF.

The chain's CDR3 is CASSPRFGTGVQETQYF. CDR3 coding DNA: TGTGCCAGCAGTCCCCGGTTTGGGACGGGGGTACAAGAGACCCAGTACTTC. V gene TRBV28 combines with J gene TRBJ2-5; a weak D match, TRBD2 (6 bases). The CDR3 has 17 amino acids. V was clipped by 5 bases and J by 2 bases, with 21 bases between them. CDR1 and CDR2 from the germline V gene are MDHEN and SYDVKM.

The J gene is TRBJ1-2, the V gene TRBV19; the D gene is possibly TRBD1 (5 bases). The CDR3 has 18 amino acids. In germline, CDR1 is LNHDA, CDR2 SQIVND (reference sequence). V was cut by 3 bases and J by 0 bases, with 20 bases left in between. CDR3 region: CASSIPLRREGTNYGYTF. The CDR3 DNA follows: TGTGCCAGTAGTATCCCTCTGAGGAGGGAGGGGACTAACTATGGCTACACCTTC. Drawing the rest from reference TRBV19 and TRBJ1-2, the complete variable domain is DGGITQSPKYLFRKEGQNVTLSCEQNLNHDAMYWYRQDPGQGLRLIYYSQIVNDFQKGDIAEGYSVSREKKESFPLTVTSAQKNPTAFYLCASSIPLRREGTNYGYTFGSGTRLTVV.

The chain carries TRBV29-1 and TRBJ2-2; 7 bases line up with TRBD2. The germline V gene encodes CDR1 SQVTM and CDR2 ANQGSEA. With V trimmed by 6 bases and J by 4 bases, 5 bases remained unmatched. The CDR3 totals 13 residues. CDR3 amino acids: CSVRASGTGELFF. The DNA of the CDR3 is TGCAGCGTACGGGCTAGCGGCACCGGGGAGCTGTTTTTT.

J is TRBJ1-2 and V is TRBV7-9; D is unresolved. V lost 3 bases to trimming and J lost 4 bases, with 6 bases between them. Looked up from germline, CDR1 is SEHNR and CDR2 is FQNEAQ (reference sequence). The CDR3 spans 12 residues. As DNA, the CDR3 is TGTGCCAGCAGCTTCGACCTCTATGGCTACACCTTC. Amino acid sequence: CASSFDLYGYTF.

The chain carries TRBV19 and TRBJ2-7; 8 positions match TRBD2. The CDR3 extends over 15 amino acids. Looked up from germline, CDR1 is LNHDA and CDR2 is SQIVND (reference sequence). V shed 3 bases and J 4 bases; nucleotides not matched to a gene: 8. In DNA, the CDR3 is TGTGCCAGTAGTATTATGTTTAGCGGGACGTACGAGCAGTACTTC. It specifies CASSIMFSGTYEQYF.

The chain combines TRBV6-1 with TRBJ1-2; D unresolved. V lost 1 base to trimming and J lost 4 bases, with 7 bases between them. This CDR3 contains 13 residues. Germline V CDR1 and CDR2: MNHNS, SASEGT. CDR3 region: CASSEVAGYGYTF. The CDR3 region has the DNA TGTGCCAGCAGTGAAGTAGCCGGCTATGGCTACACCTTC.

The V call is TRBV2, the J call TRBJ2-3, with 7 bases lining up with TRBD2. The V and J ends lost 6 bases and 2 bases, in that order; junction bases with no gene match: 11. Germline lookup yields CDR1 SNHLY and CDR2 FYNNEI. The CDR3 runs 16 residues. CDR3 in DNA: TGTGCCAGCAGGTCGGGCTCAGCGGGAACCACAGATACGCAGTATTTT. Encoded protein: CASRSGSAGTTDTQYF.

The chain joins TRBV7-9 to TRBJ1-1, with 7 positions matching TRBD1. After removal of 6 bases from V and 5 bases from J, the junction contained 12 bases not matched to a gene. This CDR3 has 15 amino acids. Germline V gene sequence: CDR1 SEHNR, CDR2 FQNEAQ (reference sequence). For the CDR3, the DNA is TGTGCCAGCAGACCGGGACAGCAGAAGGGAACTGAAGCTTTCTTT. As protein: CASRPGQQKGTEAFF.

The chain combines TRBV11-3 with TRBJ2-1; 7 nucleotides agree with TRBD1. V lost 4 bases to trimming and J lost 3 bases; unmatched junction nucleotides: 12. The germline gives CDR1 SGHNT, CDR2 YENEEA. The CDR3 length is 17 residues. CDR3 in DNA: TGTGCCAGCAGCTACCGCCGTGGGACAGAGGGCTACAATGAGCAGTTCTTC. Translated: CASSYRRGTEGYNEQFF. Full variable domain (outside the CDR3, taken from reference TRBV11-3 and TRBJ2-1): EAGVVQSPRYKIIEKKQPVAFWCNPISGHNTLYWYLQNLGQGPELLIRYENEEAVDDSQLPKDRFSAERLKGVDSTLKIQPAELGDSAVYLCASSYRRGTEGYNEQFFGPGTRLTVL.

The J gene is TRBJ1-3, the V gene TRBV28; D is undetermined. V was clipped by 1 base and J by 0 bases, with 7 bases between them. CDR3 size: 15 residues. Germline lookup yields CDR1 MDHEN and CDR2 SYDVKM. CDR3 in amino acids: CASSLSGFSGNTIYF. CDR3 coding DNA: TGTGCCAGCAGTTTATCGGGGTTCTCTGGAAACACCATATATTTT.

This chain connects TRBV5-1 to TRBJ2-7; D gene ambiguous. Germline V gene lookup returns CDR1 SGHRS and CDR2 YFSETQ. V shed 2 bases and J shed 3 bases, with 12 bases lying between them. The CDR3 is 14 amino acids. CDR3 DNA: TGCGCCAGCAGCTTATTGGCAGCCTACTACGAGCAGTACTTC. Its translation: CASSLLAAYYEQYF.

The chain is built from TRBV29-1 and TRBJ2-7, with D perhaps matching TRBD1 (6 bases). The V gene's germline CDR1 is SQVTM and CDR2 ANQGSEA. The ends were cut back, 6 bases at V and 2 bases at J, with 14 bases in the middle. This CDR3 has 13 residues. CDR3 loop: CSVATDRTYEQYF. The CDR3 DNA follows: TGCAGCGTCGCGACTGACAGGACCTACGAGCAGTACTTC.

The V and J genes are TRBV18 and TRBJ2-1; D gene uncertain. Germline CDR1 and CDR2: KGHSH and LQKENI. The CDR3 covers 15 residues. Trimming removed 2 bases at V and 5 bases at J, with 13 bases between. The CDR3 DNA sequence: TGTGCCAGCTCACCATTTACAGTTTCCCACAATGAGCAGTTCTTC. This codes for CASSPFTVSHNEQFF.

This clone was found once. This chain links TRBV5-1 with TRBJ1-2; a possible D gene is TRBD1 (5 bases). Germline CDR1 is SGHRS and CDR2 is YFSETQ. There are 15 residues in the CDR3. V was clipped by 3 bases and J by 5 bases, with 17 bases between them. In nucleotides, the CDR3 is TGCGCCAGCAGCTGGGACTGGACGGACGGATATGGCTACACCTTC. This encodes CASSWDWTDGYGYTF.

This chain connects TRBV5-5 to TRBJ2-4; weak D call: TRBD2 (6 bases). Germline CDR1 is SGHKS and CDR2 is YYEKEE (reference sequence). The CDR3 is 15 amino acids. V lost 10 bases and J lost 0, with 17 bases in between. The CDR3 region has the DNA TGTGCCTGCACTGCGGGGCGGATAGCCAAAAACATTCAGTACTTC. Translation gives CACTAGRIAKNIQYF.

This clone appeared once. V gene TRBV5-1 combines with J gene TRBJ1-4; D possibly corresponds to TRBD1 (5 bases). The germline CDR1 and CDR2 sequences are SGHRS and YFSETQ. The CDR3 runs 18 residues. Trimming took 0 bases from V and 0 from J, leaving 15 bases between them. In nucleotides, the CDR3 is TGCGCCAGCAGCTTGGCCCCCACAGGCGAGGCAACTAATGAAAAACTGTTTTTT. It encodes CASSLAPTGEATNEKLFF.

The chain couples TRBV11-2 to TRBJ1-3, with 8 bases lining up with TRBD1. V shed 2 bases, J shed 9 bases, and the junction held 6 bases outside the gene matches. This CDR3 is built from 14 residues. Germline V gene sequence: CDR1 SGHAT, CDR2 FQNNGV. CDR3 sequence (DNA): TGTGCCAGCAGCTTACTGCGACAGGGGATCACCATATATTTT. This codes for CASSLLRQGITIYF.

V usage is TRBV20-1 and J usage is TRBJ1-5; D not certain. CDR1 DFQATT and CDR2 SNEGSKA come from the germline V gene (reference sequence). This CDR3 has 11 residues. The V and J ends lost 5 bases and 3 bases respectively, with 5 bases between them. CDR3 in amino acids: CSAQTNQPQHF. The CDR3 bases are TGCAGTGCTCAGACCAATCAGCCCCAGCATTTT.

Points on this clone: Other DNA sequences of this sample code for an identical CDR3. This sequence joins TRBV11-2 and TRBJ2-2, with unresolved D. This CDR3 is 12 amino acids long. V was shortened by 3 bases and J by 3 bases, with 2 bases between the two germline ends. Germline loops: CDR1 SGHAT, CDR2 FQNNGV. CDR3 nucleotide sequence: TGTGCCAGCAGCTTTTACACCGGGGAGCTGTTTTTT. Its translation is CASSFYTGELFF.

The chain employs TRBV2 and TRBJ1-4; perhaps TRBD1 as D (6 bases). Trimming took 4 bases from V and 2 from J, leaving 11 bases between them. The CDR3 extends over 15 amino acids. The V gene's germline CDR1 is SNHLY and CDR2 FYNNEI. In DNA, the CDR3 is TGTGCCAGCAGTGGGCAAAGGGGGACTAATGAAAAACTGTTTTTT. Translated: CASSGQRGTNEKLFF.

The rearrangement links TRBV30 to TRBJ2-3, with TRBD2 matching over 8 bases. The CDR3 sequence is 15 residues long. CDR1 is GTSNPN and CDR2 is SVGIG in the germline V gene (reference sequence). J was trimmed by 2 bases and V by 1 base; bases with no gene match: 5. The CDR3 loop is CAWSALAGYTDTQYF. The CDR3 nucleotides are TGTGCCTGGAGTGCCCTAGCGGGCTACACAGATACGCAGTATTTT. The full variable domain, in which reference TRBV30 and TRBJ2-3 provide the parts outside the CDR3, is SQTIHQWPATLVQPVGSPLSLECTVEGTSNPNLYWYRQAAGRGLQLLFYSVGIGQISSEVPQNLSASRPQDRQFILSSKKLLLSDSGFYLCAWSALAGYTDTQYFGPGTRLTVL.

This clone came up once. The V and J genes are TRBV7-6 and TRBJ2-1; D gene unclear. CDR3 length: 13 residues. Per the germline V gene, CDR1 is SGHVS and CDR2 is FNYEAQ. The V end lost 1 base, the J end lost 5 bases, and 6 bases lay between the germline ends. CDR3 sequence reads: CASSLGLNNEQFF. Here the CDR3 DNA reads TGTGCCAGCAGCTTAGGCCTGAACAATGAGCAGTTCTTC.

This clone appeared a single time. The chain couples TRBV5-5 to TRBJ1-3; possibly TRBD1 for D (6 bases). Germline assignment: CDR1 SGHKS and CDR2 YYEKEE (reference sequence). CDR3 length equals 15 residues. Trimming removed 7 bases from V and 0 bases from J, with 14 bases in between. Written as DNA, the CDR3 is TGTGCCAGCCGTGTAGGGGGTCCCTCTGGAAACACCATATATTTT. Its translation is CASRVGGPSGNTIYF.

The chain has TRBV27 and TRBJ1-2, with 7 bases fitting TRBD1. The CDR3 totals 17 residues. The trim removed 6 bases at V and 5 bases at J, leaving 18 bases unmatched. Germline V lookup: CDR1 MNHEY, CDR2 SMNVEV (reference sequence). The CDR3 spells CASRPAGGRLLLYGYTF. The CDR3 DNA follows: TGTGCCAGCAGGCCAGCAGGGGGGAGGCTCCTTCTTTATGGCTACACCTTC.

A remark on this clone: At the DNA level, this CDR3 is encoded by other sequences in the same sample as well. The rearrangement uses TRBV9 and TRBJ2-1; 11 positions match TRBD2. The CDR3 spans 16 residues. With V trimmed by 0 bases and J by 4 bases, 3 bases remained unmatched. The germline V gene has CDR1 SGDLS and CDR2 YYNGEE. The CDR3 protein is CASSVGLAGGYNEQFF. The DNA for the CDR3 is TGTGCCAGCAGCGTAGGGCTAGCGGGAGGATACAATGAGCAGTTCTTC.

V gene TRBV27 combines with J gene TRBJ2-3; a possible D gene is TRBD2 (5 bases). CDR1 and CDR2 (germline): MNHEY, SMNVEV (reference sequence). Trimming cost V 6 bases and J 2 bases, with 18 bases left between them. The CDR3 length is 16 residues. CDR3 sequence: CASRAGLLRDTDTQYF. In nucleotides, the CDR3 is TGTGCCAGCAGGGCTGGACTGCTCCGAGACACAGATACGCAGTATTTT.

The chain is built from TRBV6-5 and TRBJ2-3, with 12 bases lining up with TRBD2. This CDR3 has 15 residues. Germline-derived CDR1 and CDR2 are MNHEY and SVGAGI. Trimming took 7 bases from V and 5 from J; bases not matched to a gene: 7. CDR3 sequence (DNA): TGTGCCAGCAAGGCGCGACTAGCGGGAGAAGATACGCAGTATTTT. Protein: CASKARLAGEDTQYF.

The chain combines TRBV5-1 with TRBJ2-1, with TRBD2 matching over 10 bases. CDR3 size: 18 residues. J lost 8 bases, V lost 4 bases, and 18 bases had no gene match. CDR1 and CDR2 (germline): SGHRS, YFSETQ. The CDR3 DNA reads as TGCGCCAGCAGCCCGGGGACACTAGCGGGGTTCTCCATGGATGAGCAGTTCTTC. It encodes CASSPGTLAGFSMDEQFF.